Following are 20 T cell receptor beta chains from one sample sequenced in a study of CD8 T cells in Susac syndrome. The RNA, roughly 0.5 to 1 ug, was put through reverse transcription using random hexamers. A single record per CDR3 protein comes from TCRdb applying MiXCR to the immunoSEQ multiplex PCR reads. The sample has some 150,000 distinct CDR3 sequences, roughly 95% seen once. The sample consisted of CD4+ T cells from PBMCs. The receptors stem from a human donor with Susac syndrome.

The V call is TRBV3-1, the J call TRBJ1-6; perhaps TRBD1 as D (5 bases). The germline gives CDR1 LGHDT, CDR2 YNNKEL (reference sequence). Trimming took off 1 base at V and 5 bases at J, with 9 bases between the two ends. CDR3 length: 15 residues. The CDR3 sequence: CASSQAGQNNSPLHF. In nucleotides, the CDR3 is TGTGCCAGCAGCCAAGCCGGACAAAATAATTCACCCCTCCACTTT.

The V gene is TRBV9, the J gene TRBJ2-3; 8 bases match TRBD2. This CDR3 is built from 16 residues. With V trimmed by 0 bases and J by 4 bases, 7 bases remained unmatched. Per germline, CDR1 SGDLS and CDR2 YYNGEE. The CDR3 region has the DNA TGTGCCAGCAGCGTAGGCGGGGGGAGGGTGTCAGATACGCAGTATTTT. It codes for CASSVGGGRVSDTQYF.

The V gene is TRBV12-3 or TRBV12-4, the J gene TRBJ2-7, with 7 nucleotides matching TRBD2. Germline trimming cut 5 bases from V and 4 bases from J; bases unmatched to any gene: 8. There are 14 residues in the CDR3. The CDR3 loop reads CASSATGGRYEQYF. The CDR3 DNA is TGTGCCAGCAGTGCCACCGGGGGGAGGTACGAGCAGTACTTC.

In DNA form, the CDR3 reads TGTGCCAGCAGCCCCGACAGGGACAAACAGTTCTTC. It encodes CASSPDRDKQFF. The rearrangement links TRBV2 to TRBJ2-1; 7 positions match TRBD1. J lost 13 bases, V lost 6 bases, and 9 bases had no gene match. CDR1 and CDR2 from the germline V gene are SNHLY and FYNNEI. This CDR3 has 12 residues.

CDR3 amino acids: CSTTGTGDEQYF. CDR3 bases: TGCAGCACAACCGGGACAGGGGACGAGCAGTACTTC. The rearrangement joins TRBV29-1 to TRBJ2-7; 10 bases map to TRBD1. The germline CDR1 and CDR2 sequences are SQVTM and ANQGSEA. The CDR3 consists of 12 residues. Losses at the gene ends were 8 bases for V and 5 bases for J; bases not matched to a gene: 6.

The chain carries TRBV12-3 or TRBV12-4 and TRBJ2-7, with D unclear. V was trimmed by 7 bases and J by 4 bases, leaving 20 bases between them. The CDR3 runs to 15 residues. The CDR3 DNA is TGTGCCAGCACGGTGGGCCGCGGTAGCTTATACGAGCAGTACTTC. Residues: CASTVGRGSLYEQYF.

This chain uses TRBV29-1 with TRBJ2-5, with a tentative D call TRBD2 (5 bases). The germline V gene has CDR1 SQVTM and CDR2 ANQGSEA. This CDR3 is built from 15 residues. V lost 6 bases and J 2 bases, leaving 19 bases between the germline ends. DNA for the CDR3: TGCAGCGTCTACACTAGTGGCGGTGGACAAGAGACCCAGTACTTC. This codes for CSVYTSGGGQETQYF. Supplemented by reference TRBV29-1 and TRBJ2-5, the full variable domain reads SAVISQKPSRDICQRGTSLTIQCQVDSQVTMMFWYRQQPGQSLTLIATANQGSEATYESGFVIDKFPISRPNLTFSTLTVSNMSPEDSSIYLCSVYTSGGGQETQYFGPGTRLLVL.

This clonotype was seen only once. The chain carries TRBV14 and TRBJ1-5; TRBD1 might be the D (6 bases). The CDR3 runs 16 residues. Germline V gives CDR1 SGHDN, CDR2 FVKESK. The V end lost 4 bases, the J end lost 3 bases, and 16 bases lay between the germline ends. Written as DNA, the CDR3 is TGTGCCAGCAGCCCTATTGGAAGGGGGAACAATCAGCCCCAGCATTTT. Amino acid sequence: CASSPIGRGNNQPQHF.

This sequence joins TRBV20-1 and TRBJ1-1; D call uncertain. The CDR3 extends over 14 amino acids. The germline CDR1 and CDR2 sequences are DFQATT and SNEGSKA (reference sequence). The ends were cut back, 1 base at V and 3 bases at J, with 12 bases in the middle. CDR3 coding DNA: TGCAGTGCTAGAGCTAGGGTCTGGGACACTGAAGCTTTCTTT. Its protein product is CSARARVWDTEAFF.

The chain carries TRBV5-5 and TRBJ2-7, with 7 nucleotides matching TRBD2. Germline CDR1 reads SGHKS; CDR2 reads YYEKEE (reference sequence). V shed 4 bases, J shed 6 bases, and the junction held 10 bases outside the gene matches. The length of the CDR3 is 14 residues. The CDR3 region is CASSRRGEVGEQYF. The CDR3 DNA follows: TGTGCCAGCAGCAGACGGGGGGAGGTAGGCGAGCAGTACTTC.

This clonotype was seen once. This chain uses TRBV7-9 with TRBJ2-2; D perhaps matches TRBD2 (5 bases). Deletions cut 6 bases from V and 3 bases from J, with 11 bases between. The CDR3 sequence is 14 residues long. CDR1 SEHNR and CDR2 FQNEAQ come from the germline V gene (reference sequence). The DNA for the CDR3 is TGTGCCAGCAGTCCTATGCGGGACACCGGGGAGCTGTTTTTT. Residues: CASSPMRDTGELFF.

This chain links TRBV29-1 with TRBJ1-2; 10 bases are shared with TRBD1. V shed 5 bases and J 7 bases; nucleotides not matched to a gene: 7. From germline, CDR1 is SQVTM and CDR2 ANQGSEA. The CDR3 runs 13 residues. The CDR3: CSVTGQGTVGYTF. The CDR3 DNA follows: TGCAGCGTTACGGGACAGGGGACAGTTGGCTACACCTTC.

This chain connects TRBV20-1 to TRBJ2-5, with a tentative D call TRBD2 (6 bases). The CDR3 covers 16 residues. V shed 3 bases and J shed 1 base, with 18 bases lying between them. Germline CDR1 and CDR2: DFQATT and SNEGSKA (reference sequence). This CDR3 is CSARNFGRGTQETQYF. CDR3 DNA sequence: TGCAGTGCTAGGAACTTCGGACGGGGGACCCAAGAGACCCAGTACTTC.

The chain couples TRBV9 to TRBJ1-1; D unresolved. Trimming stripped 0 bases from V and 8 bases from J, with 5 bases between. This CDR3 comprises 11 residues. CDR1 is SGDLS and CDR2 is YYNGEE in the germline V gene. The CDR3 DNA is TGTGCCAGCAGCGTAGGGGGAGAAGCTTTCTTT. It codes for CASSVGGEAFF.

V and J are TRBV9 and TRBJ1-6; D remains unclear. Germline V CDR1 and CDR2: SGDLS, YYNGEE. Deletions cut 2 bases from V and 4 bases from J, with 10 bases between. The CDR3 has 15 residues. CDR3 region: CASSVSRQYNSPLHF. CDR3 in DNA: TGTGCCAGCAGCGTGTCAAGGCAATATAATTCACCCCTCCACTTT.

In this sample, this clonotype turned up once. CDR3 DNA: TGTGCCAGCAGTCCCGGGACAGCCACAGATACGCAGTATTTT. Amino acids: CASSPGTATDTQYF. V usage is TRBV6-4 and J usage is TRBJ2-3, with 7 bases identical to TRBD1. The J segment lost 2 bases and the V segment lost 5 bases, leaving 4 bases of the junction unmatched. This CDR3 region has 14 residues. Germline lookup yields CDR1 MRHNA and CDR2 SNTAGT.

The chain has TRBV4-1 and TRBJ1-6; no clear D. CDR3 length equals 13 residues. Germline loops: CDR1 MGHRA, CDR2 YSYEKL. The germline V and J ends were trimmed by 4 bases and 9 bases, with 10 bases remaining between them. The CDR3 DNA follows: TGCGCCAGCAGCCCGATAGGGCTTTCACCCCTCCACTTT. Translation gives CASSPIGLSPLHF.

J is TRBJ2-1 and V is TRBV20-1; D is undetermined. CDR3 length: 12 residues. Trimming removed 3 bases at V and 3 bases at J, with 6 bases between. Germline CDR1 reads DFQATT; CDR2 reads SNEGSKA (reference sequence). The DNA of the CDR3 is TGCAGTGCTAGGGGTCTCTACAATGAGCAGTTCTTC. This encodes CSARGLYNEQFF.

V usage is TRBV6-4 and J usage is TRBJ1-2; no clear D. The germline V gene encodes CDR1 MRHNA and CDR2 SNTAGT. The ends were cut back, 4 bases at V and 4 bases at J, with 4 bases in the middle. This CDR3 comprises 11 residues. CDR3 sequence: CASSGIYGYTF. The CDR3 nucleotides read TGTGCCAGCAGTGGGATCTATGGCTACACCTTC.

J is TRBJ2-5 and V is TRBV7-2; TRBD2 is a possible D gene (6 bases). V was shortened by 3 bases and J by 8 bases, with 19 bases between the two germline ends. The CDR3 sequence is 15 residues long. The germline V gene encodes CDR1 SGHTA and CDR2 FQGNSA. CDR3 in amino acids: CASSFSGLSSRTQYF. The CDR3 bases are TGTGCCAGCAGCTTCTCGGGACTCTCGAGTCGTACCCAGTACTTC.